The 9 T cell receptor beta chains below were found in one sample sequenced in a study of blood T cell repertoires in COVID-19 (TCRdb year 2020). Library preparation used the immunoSEQ multiplex PCR assay. TCRdb took over this immuneACCESS table, retaining in-frame rearrangements with V and J assigned. Such tables are incomplete; in checked studies, under half of the missing clones stem from an unresolved V gene, and the remainder is unexplained. The sample table holds 150,000 to 200,000 clones, of which 65% to 90% were seen once. The ten largest clones represent 1.5% of the sample. Sequenced input: peripheral blood. The source is a human donor in a cohort sampled during active COVID-19.

This chain links TRBV7-8 with TRBJ1-1, with D perhaps TRBD1 (6 bases). This CDR3 comprises 14 residues. The germline gives CDR1 SGHVS, CDR2 FQNEAQ. The germline V and J ends were trimmed by 5 bases and 5 bases, with 15 bases remaining between them. Here the CDR3 DNA reads TGTGCCAGCAGCCAGGGGTACGGTCCGACTGAAGCTTTCTTT. Encoded protein: CASSQGYGPTEAFF.

This sequence joins TRBV3-1 (or the pseudogene TRBV3-2) and TRBJ1-1; D is ambiguous. Deletions cut 5 bases from V and 4 bases from J, with 11 bases between. Germline-derived CDR1 and CDR2 are LGHDT and YNNKEL (reference sequence). CDR3 length equals 13 residues. CDR3: CASSFGRPTEAFF. The CDR3 nucleotides read TGTGCCAGCAGCTTCGGTCGCCCCACTGAAGCTTTCTTT.

This clone was detected once. The rearrangement uses TRBV10-1 and TRBJ2-5, with 9 bases that match TRBD1. V shed 4 bases and J 2 bases; nucleotides not matched to a gene: 2. This CDR3 spans 14 amino acids. CDR1 is WNHNN and CDR2 is SYGVQD in the germline V gene (reference sequence). This CDR3 is CASSADRGQETQYF. CDR3 in DNA: TGCGCCAGCAGTGCGGACAGGGGTCAAGAGACCCAGTACTTC.

This clone was counted only a few times. The V and J genes are TRBV6-5 and TRBJ1-5, with D perhaps matching TRBD1 (6 bases). The V end was cut by 2 bases, the J end by 3 bases, with 8 bases between. The CDR3 covers 14 residues. Germline lookup yields CDR1 MNHEY and CDR2 SVGAGI. CDR3 region: CASSYRGINQPQHF. The CDR3 nucleotides read TGTGCCAGCAGTTACAGGGGGATCAATCAGCCCCAGCATTTT.

The chain links TRBV18 to TRBJ1-4, with D unresolved. From germline, CDR1 is KGHSH and CDR2 LQKENI. The CDR3 extends over 15 amino acids. Deletions cut 6 bases from V and 6 bases from J, with 17 bases between. The CDR3 protein is CASSPGKGGDEKLFF. In DNA, the CDR3 is TGTGCCAGCTCCCCGGGAAAGGGAGGCGATGAAAAACTGTTTTTT.

The chain uses TRBV5-6 and TRBJ2-1; 11 nucleotides align to TRBD2. The CDR3 extends over 14 amino acids. Germline-derived CDR1 and CDR2 are SGHDT and YYEEEE. V gave up 2 bases and J gave up 6 bases; unmatched junction bases: 1. This chain's CDR3 is CASSFLAGGNEQFF. Here the CDR3 DNA reads TGTGCCAGCAGCTTTCTAGCGGGAGGCAATGAGCAGTTCTTC.

The chain recombines TRBV6-5 with TRBJ2-3; maybe TRBD1 (5 bases). CDR1 is MNHEY, CDR2 SVGAGI, per germline. The CDR3 is made up of 14 amino acids. The V and J ends lost 6 bases and 1 base respectively, with 11 bases between them. The CDR3 DNA follows: TGTGCCAGCAGACAACTGACAGGCACAGATACGCAGTATTTT. This translates into CASRQLTGTDTQYF.

This chain joins TRBV2 and TRBJ1-5; 8 bases match TRBD1. The CDR3 runs 14 residues. With V trimmed by 4 bases and J by 2 bases, 1 base remained unmatched. Germline-derived CDR1 and CDR2 are SNHLY and FYNNEI. CDR3 sequence reads: CASSGDRRNQPQHF. CDR3 nucleotide sequence: TGTGCCAGCAGTGGGGACAGGCGCAATCAGCCCCAGCATTTT.

In its sample, this clone was seen a few times. The CDR3 DNA sequence: TGTGCCAGTAGTATAGGGTTCAGTGAGCAGTTCTTC. This translates into CASSIGFSEQFF. The V gene is TRBV19, the J gene TRBJ2-1; D call uncertain. V was pared by 1 base and J by 9 bases, with 7 bases between. Germline CDR1 LNHDA, CDR2 SQIVND (reference sequence). The CDR3 spans 12 residues.